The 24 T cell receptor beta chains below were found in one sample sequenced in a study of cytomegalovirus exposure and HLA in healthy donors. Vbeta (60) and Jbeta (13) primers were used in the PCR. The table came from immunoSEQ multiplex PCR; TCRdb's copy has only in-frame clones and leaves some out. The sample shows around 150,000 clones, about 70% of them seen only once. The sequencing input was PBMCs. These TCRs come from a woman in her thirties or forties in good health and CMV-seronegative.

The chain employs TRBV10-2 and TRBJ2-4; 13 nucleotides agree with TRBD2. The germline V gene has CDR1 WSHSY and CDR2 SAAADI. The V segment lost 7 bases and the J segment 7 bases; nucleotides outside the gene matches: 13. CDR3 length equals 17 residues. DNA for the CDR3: TGCGCCAGCAAAAGAACTAGCGGGGGGGAACCCTCCAACATTCAGTACTTC. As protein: CASKRTSGGEPSNIQYF.

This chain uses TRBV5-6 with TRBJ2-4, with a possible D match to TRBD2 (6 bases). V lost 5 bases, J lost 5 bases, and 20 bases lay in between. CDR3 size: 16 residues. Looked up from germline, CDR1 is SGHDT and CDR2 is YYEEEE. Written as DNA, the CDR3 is TGTGCCAGCAGTGGAACCGGGGGACCCATCGAAAACATTCAGTACTTC. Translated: CASSGTGGPIENIQYF.

In nucleotides, the CDR3 is TGTGCCTGGAGTGTACGGAGGGTCCCTGGAAACACCATATATTTT. This encodes CAWSVRRVPGNTIYF. The rearrangement uses TRBV30 and TRBJ1-3, with D hard to call. From germline, CDR1 is GTSNPN and CDR2 SVGIG (reference sequence). Deletions cut 0 bases from V and 2 bases from J, with 11 bases between. The CDR3 has 15 residues. The complete variable domain, with remaining parts taken from reference TRBV30 and TRBJ1-3, reads SQTIHQWPATLVQPVGSPLSLECTVEGTSNPNLYWYRQAAGRGLQLLFYSVGIGQISSEVPQNLSASRPQDRQFILSSKKLLLSDSGFYLCAWSVRRVPGNTIYFGEGSWLTVV.

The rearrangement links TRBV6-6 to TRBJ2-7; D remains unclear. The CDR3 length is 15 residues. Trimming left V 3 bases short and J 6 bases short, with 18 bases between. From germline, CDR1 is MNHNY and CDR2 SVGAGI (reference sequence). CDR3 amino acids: CASSYLETGVREQYF. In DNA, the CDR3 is TGTGCCAGCAGTTATTTGGAGACGGGTGTTCGCGAGCAGTACTTC.

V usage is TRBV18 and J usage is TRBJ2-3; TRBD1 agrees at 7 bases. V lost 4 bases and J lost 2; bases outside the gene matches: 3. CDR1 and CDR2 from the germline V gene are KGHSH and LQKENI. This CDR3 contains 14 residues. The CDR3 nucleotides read TGTGCCAGCTCACGGGACAGTTTCACAGATACGCAGTATTTT. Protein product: CASSRDSFTDTQYF.

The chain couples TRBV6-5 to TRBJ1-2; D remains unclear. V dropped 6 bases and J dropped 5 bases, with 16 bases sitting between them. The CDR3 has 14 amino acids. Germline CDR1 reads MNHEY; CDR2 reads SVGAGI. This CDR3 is CASRSGEAIYGYTF. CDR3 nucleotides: TGTGCCAGCAGAAGCGGAGAGGCGATTTATGGCTACACCTTC.

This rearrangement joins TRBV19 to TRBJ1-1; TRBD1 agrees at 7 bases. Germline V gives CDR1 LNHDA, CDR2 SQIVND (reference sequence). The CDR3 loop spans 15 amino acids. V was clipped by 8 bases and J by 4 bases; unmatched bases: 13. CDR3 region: CASSITGVEGTEAFF. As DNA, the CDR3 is TGTGCCAGTTCAATAACAGGGGTTGAGGGCACTGAAGCTTTCTTT.

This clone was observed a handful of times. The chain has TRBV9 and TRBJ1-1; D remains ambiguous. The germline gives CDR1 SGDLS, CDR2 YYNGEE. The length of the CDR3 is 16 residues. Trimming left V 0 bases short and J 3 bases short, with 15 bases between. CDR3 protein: CASSVAKGPSHTEAFF. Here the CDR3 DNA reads TGTGCCAGCAGCGTAGCTAAGGGCCCTAGCCACACTGAAGCTTTCTTT. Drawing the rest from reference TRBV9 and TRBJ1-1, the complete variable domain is DSGVTQTPKHLITATGQRVTLRCSPRSGDLSVYWYQQSLDQGLQFLIQYYNGEERAKGNILERFSAQQFPDLHSELNLSSLELGDSALYFCASSVAKGPSHTEAFFGQGTRLTVV.

The CDR3 region has the DNA TGTGCCAGCAGTTCGGGGGGCAGGGCATTCTATGGCTACACCTTC. It is translated as CASSSGGRAFYGYTF. The rearrangement joins TRBV2 to TRBJ1-2; TRBD1 is a possible D gene (6 bases). CDR3 length equals 15 residues. V shed 5 bases and J shed 4 bases, with 17 bases lying between them. Germline V gene data show CDR1 as SNHLY and CDR2 as FYNNEI.

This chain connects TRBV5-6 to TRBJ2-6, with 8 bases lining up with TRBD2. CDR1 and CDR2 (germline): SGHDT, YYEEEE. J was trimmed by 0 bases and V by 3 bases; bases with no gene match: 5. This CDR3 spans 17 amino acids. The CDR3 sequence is CASSWTGGVSGANVLTF. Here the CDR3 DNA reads TGTGCCAGCAGCTGGACGGGGGGGGTCTCTGGGGCCAACGTCCTGACTTTC.

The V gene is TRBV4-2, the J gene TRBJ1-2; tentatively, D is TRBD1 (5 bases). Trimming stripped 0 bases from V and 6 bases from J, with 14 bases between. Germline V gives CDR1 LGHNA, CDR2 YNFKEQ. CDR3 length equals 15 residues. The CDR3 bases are TGTGCCAGCAGCCAAGATCCCGGGACTCGGGATGGCTACACCTTC. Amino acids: CASSQDPGTRDGYTF.

CDR3 loop: CASSQVAGDTDTQYF. The CDR3 coding sequence is TGCGCCAGCAGCCAAGTAGCGGGGGACACAGATACGCAGTATTTT. J is TRBJ2-3 and V is TRBV4-3; 9 bases are a match to TRBD2. This CDR3 is built from 15 residues. Germline trimming cut 1 base from V and 2 bases from J; bases unmatched to any gene: 1. Germline values: CDR1 LGHNA, CDR2 YSLEER.

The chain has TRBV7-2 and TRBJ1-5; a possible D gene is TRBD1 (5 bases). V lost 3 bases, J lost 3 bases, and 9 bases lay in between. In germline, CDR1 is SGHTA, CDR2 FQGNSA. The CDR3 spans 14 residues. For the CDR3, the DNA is TGTGCCAGCAGCTTGTTGGGGCTCAATCAGCCCCAGCATTTT. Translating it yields CASSLLGLNQPQHF.

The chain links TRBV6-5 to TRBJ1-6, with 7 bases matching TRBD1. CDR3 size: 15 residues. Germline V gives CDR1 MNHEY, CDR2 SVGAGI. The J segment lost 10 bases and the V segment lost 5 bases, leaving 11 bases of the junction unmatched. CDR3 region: CASSPRQGGKSPLHF. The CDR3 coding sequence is TGTGCCAGCAGTCCCAGGCAGGGGGGAAAATCACCCCTCCACTTT.

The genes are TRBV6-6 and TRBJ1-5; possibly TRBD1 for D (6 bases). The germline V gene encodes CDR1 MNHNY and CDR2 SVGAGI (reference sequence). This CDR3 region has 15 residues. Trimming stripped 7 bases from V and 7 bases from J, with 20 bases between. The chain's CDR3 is CASIRGTTYTQPQHF. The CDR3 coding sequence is TGTGCCAGCATTAGGGGGACGACCTATACCCAGCCCCAGCATTTT.

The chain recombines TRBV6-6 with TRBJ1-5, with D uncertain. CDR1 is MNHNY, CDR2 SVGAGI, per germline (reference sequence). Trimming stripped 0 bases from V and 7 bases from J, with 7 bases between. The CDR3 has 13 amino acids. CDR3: CASSYSPAQPQHF. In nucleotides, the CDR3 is TGTGCCAGCAGTTACTCGCCCGCGCAGCCCCAGCATTTT.

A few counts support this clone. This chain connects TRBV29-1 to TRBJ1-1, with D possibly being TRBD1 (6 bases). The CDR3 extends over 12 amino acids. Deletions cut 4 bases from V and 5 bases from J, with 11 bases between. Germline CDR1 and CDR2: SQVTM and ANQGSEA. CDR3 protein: CSVGEQGTEAFF. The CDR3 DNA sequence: TGCAGCGTTGGAGAGCAGGGGACTGAAGCTTTCTTT.

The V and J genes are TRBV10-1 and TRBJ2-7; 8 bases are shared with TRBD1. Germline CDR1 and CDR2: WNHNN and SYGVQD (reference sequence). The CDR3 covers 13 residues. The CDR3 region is CASIEDRAYEQYF. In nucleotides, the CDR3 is TGCGCTTCTATCGAGGACAGGGCCTACGAGCAGTACTTC.

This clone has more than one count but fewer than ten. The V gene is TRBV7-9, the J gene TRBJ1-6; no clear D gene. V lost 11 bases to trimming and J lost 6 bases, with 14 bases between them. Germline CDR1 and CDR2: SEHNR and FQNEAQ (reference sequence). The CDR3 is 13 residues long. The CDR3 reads CALQTRGNSPLHF. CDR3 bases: TGTGCCTTACAAACTCGGGGTAATTCACCCCTCCACTTT.

CDR3 sequence reads: CASSLDMSVPPGGKLFF. Here the CDR3 DNA reads TGTGCCAGCAGTTTAGATATGTCGGTACCGCCCGGAGGAAAACTGTTTTTT. V and J are TRBV28 and TRBJ1-4, with unresolved D. CDR1 and CDR2 (germline): MDHEN, SYDVKM. V was cut by 2 bases and J by 10 bases, with 23 bases left in between. There are 17 residues in the CDR3. Supplemented by reference TRBV28 and TRBJ1-4, the full variable domain reads DVKVTQSSRYLVKRTGEKVFLECVQDMDHENMFWYRQDPGLGLRLIYFSYDVKMKEKGDIPEGYSVSREKKERFSLILESASTNQTSMYLCASSLDMSVPPGGKLFFGSGTQLSVL.

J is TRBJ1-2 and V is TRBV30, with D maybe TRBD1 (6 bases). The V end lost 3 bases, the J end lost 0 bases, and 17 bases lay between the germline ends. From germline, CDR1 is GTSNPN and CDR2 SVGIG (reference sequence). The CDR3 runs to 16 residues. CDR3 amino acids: CAWRRMGGGPNYGYTF. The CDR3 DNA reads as TGTGCCTGGAGACGAATGGGGGGGGGCCCTAACTATGGCTACACCTTC.

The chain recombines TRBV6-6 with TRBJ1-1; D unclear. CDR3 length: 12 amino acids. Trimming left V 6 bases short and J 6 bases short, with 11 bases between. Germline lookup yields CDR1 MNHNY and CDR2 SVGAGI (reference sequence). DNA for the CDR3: TGTGCCAGCAGCCTACCCACCTCTGAAGCTTTCTTT. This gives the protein CASSLPTSEAFF.

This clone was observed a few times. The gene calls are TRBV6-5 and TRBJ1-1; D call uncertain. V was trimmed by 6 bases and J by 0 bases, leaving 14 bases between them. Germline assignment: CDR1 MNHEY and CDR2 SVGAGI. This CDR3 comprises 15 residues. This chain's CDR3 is CASSPDLNLNTEAFF. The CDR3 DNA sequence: TGTGCCAGCAGCCCAGATCTGAATCTGAACACTGAAGCTTTCTTT.

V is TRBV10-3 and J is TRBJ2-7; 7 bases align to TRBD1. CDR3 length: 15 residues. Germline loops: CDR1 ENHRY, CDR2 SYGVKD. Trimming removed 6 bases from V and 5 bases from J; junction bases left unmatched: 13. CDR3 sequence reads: CAIRLGGVSPDEQYF. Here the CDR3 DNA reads TGTGCCATCAGGCTAGGGGGCGTTTCGCCGGACGAGCAGTACTTC.